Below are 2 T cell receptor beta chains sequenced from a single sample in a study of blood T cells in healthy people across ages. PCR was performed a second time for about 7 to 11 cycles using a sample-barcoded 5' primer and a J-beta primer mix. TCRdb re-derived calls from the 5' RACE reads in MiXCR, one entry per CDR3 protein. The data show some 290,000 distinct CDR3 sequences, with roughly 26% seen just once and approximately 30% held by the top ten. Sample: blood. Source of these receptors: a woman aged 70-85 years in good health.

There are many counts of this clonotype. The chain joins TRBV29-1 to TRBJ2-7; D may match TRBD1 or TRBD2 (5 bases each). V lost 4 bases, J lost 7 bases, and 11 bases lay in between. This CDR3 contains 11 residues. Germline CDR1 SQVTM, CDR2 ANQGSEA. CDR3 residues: CSVARGEEQYF. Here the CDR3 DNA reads TGCAGCGTTGCTAGAGGGGAAGAGCAGTACTTC.

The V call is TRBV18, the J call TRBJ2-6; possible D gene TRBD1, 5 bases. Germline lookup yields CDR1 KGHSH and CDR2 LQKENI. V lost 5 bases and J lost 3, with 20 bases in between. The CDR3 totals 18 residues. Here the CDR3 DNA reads TGTGCCAGCTCATCCTTGGGGCCAGGGAAGGATGGGGCCAACGTCCTGACTTTC. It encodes CASSSLGPGKDGANVLTF.